This TCR beta chain emerged from a study of blood T cell repertoires in COVID-19. V was trimmed by 4 bases and J by 8 bases, leaving 11 bases between them. Germline CDR1 reads SEHNR; CDR2 reads FQNEAQ (reference sequence). The CDR3 length is 13 residues. Profiled with immunoSEQ multiplex PCR; TCRdb holds only in-frame clones, not every one. The sample lists about 370,000 clones, just under 90% seen once, with 1.7% in the top ten. Each recovered donor of Cohort 3 presented with two negative PCRs, clearance, or symptom resolution. The J gene is TRBJ1-4, the V gene TRBV7-9, with no clear D. Sequenced sample: PBMCs or T cells enriched from blood (not recorded which). This TCR came from a woman under 40 who had recovered from COVID-19. CDR3 nucleotides: TGTGCCAGCAGCTCCCCGGGGAGGGAAAAACTGTTTTTT. Translating it yields CASSSPGREKLFF.